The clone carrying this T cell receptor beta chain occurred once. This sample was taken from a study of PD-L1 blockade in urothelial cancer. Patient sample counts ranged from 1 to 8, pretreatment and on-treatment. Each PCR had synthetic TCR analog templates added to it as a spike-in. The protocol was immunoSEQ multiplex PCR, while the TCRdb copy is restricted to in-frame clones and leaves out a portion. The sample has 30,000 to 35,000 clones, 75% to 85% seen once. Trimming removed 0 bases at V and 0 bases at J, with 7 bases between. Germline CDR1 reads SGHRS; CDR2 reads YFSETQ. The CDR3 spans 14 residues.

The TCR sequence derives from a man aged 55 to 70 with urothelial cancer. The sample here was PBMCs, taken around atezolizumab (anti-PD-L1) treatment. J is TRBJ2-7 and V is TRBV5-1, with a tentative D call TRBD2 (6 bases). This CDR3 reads CASSLATSSYEQYF. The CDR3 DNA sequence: TGCGCCAGCAGCTTGGCGACTAGCTCCTACGAGCAGTACTTC.